Each of the 10 T cell receptor beta chains below was sequenced from the same sample in a study of sequential checkpoint blockade in melanoma. Treatment described: randomized to nivolumab then ipilimumab (arm A) or the reverse (arm B). Measured with immunoSEQ multiplex PCR; TCRdb has only the in-frame clones, and not every one. This repertoire shows under 45,000 clones, about 83% found once; its top ten account for around 6%. Material: CD8+ T cells sorted from blood (inferred from file names), obtained from a patient given nivolumab and ipilimumab in sequence. These receptors originate from a human donor with melanoma.

This clone is categorized as medium-sized. The CDR3: CASSKTGGYGNTIYF. CDR3 DNA sequence: TGTGCCAGCAGTAAAACAGGGGGATATGGAAACACCATATATTTT. The chain couples TRBV28 to TRBJ1-3; 8 bases align to TRBD1. Trimming removed 5 bases from V and 3 bases from J; junction bases left unmatched: 6. Germline assignment: CDR1 MDHEN and CDR2 SYDVKM. This CDR3 comprises 15 residues.

This chain connects TRBV13 to TRBJ2-1; D perhaps matches TRBD1 (6 bases). This CDR3 region has 16 residues. V was shortened by 4 bases and J by 0 bases, with 13 bases between the two germline ends. Germline CDR1 and CDR2: PRHDT and FYEKMQ (reference sequence). The CDR3 sequence is CASSSERGSSYNEQFF. The CDR3 DNA reads TGTGCCAGCAGCTCCGAAAGGGGGAGCTCCTACAATGAGCAGTTCTTC.

The chain recombines TRBV28 with TRBJ1-5, with a tentative D call TRBD1 (5 bases). V dropped 6 bases and J dropped 1 base, with 16 bases sitting between them. This CDR3 has 16 amino acids. Germline V gene sequence: CDR1 MDHEN, CDR2 SYDVKM. The chain's CDR3 is CASRTWGGPSNQPQHF. The CDR3, as DNA: TGTGCCAGCAGGACCTGGGGGGGACCCAGCAATCAGCCCCAGCATTTT.

V gene TRBV18 combines with J gene TRBJ2-3; D may be TRBD1 (5 bases). Germline CDR1 reads KGHSH; CDR2 reads LQKENI. There are 13 residues in the CDR3. Between the trimmed V and J ends, which lost 7 bases and 0 bases, there was a span of 8 bases. DNA of the CDR3: TGTGCCAGCTTAGACAGAAGCACAGATACGCAGTATTTT. Translating it yields CASLDRSTDTQYF.

The CDR3, as DNA: TGTGCCAGCAGTTTGGGGGGGGGAGATGGCTACACCTTC. This translates into CASSLGGGDGYTF. V gene TRBV28 combines with J gene TRBJ1-2; the D gene is possibly TRBD1 (5 bases). Trimming removed 3 bases from V and 6 bases from J, with 11 bases in between. Per germline, CDR1 MDHEN and CDR2 SYDVKM. The CDR3 contains 13 residues.

This chain connects TRBV19 to TRBJ1-1, with 9 bases aligning to TRBD1. Trimming took 3 bases from V and 0 from J; bases not matched to a gene: 14. Per germline, CDR1 LNHDA and CDR2 SQIVND (reference sequence). The CDR3 length is 19 residues. CDR3 sequence: CASSIYLGTGFLVNTEAFF. The CDR3 bases are TGTGCCAGTAGTATTTATCTTGGGACAGGGTTTCTTGTGAACACTGAAGCTTTCTTT.

The chain links TRBV10-1 to TRBJ2-7, with 9 bases identical to TRBD2. The CDR3 loop spans 16 amino acids. Germline lookup yields CDR1 WNHNN and CDR2 SYGVQD (reference sequence). V was clipped by 7 bases and J by 11 bases; unmatched bases: 21. Here the CDR3 reads CASKFSGGDVPGLKYF. The CDR3 nucleotides are TGCGCCAGCAAATTTAGCGGGGGCGACGTTCCAGGTTTGAAGTACTTC.

V is TRBV7-9 and J is TRBJ2-1; 9 bases align to TRBD1. Trimming took 6 bases from V and 3 from J; bases not matched to a gene: 6. Per germline, CDR1 SEHNR and CDR2 FQNEAQ (reference sequence). The CDR3 runs 15 residues. In nucleotides, the CDR3 is TGTGCCAGCAGACCGACAGGGGGTAACTACAATGAGCAGTTCTTC. It encodes CASRPTGGNYNEQFF. The full variable domain, completed using reference TRBV7-9 and TRBJ2-1, is DTGVSQNPRHKITKRGQNVTFRCDPISEHNRLYWYRQTLGQGPEFLTYFQNEAQLEKSRLLSDRFSAERPKGSFSTLEIQRTEQGDSAMYLCASRPTGGNYNEQFFGPGTRLTVL.

The CDR3 sequence: CASSVDAQGGSPLHF. The CDR3 DNA is TGTGCCAGCAGCGTAGATGCACAGGGGGGTTCACCCCTCCACTTT. The chain joins TRBV9 to TRBJ1-6; 8 bases map to TRBD1. Germline lookup yields CDR1 SGDLS and CDR2 YYNGEE. The CDR3 loop spans 15 amino acids. V lost 0 bases, J lost 9 bases, and 5 bases stayed unmatched.

There are a few counts of this clone. The chain recombines TRBV13 with TRBJ2-1, with 15 bases fitting TRBD2. This CDR3 spans 17 amino acids. V dropped 4 bases and J dropped 7; count of bases not matched to a gene: 8. In germline, CDR1 is PRHDT, CDR2 FYEKMQ (reference sequence). As DNA, the CDR3 is TGTGCCAGCAGCTCACTTGGACTAGCGGGGGGGCATAATGAGCAGTTCTTC. Its translation is CASSSLGLAGGHNEQFF.